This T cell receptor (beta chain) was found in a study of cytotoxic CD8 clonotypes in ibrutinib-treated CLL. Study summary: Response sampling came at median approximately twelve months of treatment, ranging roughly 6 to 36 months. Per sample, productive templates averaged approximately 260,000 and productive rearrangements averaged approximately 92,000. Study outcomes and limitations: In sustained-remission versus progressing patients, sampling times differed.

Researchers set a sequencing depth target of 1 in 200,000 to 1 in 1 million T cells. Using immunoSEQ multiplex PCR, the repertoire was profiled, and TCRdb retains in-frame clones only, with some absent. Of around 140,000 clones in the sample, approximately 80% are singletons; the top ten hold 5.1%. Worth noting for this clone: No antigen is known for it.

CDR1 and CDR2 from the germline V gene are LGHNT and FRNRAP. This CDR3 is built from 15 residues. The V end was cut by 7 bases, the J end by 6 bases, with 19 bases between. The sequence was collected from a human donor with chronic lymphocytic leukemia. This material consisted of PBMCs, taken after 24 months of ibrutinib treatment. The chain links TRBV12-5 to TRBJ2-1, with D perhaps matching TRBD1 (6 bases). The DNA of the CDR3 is TGTGCTAGTGCCATGGGGGCTAGCTGGGGCAATGAGCAGTTCTTC. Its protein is CASAMGASWGNEQFF.